The 5 T cell receptor beta chains below all came from one sample that was sequenced in a study of CXCR3 chemokines and chemotherapy response in bladder cancer. One entry per CDR3 protein results from TCRdb running MiXCR on the PCR reads. Seen here are 7,000 to 9,500 distinct CDR3 sequences, 23% observed once, and the top ten hold about 8.7%. This material was acquired from a patient whose treatment included neoadjuvant chemotherapy. These TCRs come from a human donor with bladder cancer that did not respond to neoadjuvant chemotherapy.

By proportion, this clonotype is medium-sized. V and J are TRBV10-3 and TRBJ2-7, with D uncertain. The length of the CDR3 is 14 residues. Looked up from germline, CDR1 is ENHRY and CDR2 is SYGVKD. V lost 4 bases to trimming and J lost 0 bases, with 10 bases between them. The CDR3 DNA reads TGTGCCATCAGTGCCACAGCGACCTCCTACGAGCAGTACTTC. It codes for CAISATATSYEQYF.

This clonotype is judged medium-sized (0.01 to 0.1%). The V call is TRBV7-2, the J call TRBJ2-2; the match to TRBD1 covers 9 bases. The ends lost 6 bases at V and 9 bases at J; junction bases unmatched: 11. Germline CDR1 SGHTA, CDR2 FQGNSA. This CDR3 contains 15 residues. The CDR3 loop reads CASSSPGQGWRELFF. In nucleotides, the CDR3 is TGTGCCAGCAGTTCACCGGGACAGGGTTGGAGGGAGCTGTTTTTT. Using reference TRBV7-2 and TRBJ2-2 for the parts outside the CDR3, the full variable domain is GAGVSQSPSNKVTEKGKDVELRCDPISGHTALYWYRQSLGQGLEFLIYFQGNSAPDKSGLPSDRFSAERTGGSVSTLTIQRTQQEDSAVYLCASSSPGQGWRELFFGEGSRLTVL.

As concerns this clonotype: A read error is likely here: a far larger clone is one base away. The gene calls are TRBV5-6 and TRBJ2-1, with TRBD1 matching 7 bases. Germline V gives CDR1 SGHDT, CDR2 YYEEEE. This CDR3 has 13 amino acids. After removal of 4 bases from V and 10 bases from J, the junction contained 8 bases not matched to a gene. The CDR3 here is CASSRDSSYEQFF. CDR3 coding DNA: TGTGCCAGCAGCCGGGACAGCAGCTACGAGCAGTTCTTC.

This clonotype was seen repeatedly, ten times or more. This chain connects TRBV28 to TRBJ1-3; tentatively, D is TRBD1 (6 bases). The V gene's germline CDR1 is MDHEN and CDR2 SYDVKM. V lost 8 bases, J lost 0 bases, and 11 bases lay in between. The CDR3 covers 14 residues. The CDR3: CASLGGTSGNTIYF. As DNA, the CDR3 is TGTGCCAGCCTTGGGGGCACCTCTGGAAACACCATATATTTT.

Within the sample, this clonotype is medium-sized. This chain connects TRBV6-1 to TRBJ2-1; perhaps TRBD2 as D (5 bases). Trimming cost V 1 base and J 5 bases, with 12 bases left between them. The length of the CDR3 is 15 residues. Germline CDR1 is MNHNS and CDR2 is SASEGT. DNA of the CDR3: TGTGCCAGCAGTGAAGGTGTTAGCGAGAACAATGAGCAGTTCTTC. Its protein product is CASSEGVSENNEQFF.